This T cell receptor beta chain derives from a study of OX40 agonist ivuxolimab in advanced cancers. Across the whole study: Every 2 weeks, patients received ivuxolimab intravenously, dosed at 0.01 to 10 mg/kg. Of the participants, under 50% had some prior anti-PD-1, anti-PD-L1 or anti-CTLA-4 therapy, which was allowed.

About this clone: Its cognate antigen is unknown.

TCRdb keeps only in-frame clones here, not all; method: immunoSEQ multiplex PCR. The sample has 75,000 to 100,000 clones, 80% to 90% seen once. The germline V gene has CDR1 MDHEN and CDR2 SYDVKM. This CDR3 is built from 16 residues. Trimming left V 2 bases short and J 1 base short, with 12 bases between. Regarding the study as a whole: Clonal expansion by week 6 occurred in CD4+ and CD8+ blood T cells (at 0.1 to 3.0 mg/kg). There were, on average, more expanded clones in CD8+ T cells than in CD4+.

The sequence was collected from an adult with an advanced solid tumor such as melanoma, head and neck, liver or kidney cancer. The chain joins TRBV28 to TRBJ2-4; D tentatively reads TRBD1 or TRBD2 (5 bases each). This specimen consisted of CD4+ or CD8+ T cells sorted from blood, obtained in a trial of the OX40 agonist ivuxolimab. This CDR3 reads CASSLEGLGAKNIQYF. The DNA for the CDR3 is TGTGCCAGCAGTTTAGAGGGGCTCGGGGCCAAAAACATTCAGTACTTC.